One sample yielded the 2 T cell receptor beta chains listed below, sequenced in a study of high-grade serous ovarian cancer treatment subgroups. Tumor tissue was taken before any definitive surgery or chemotherapy was given. TCRdb keeps only in-frame clones here, not all; method: immunoSEQ multiplex PCR. Of about 8,500 clones detected, roughly three quarters appear once; the ten largest clones hold around 6%. The specimen was tumor tissue. Every receptor here comes from a human donor with high-grade serous ovarian cancer.

This chain links TRBV9 with TRBJ2-3; D possibly corresponds to TRBD2 (7 bases). Trimming shortened V by 0 bases and J by 5 bases, and 16 bases separated the two germline ends. The CDR3 runs 16 residues. From germline, CDR1 is SGDLS and CDR2 YYNGEE. In DNA form, the CDR3 reads TGTGCCAGCAGCGTAGGAAGGTCGGGGGGCTTAGATACGCAGTATTTT. Its protein product is CASSVGRSGGLDTQYF.

The gene calls are TRBV5-1 and TRBJ2-5; D not resolved. This CDR3 spans 15 amino acids. The V and J ends lost 0 bases and 1 base respectively, with 10 bases between them. CDR1 is SGHRS, CDR2 YFSETQ, per germline. In DNA, the CDR3 is TGCGCCAGCAGCTTGGGGGGTCCGGTCCAAGAGACCCAGTACTTC. Translation gives CASSLGGPVQETQYF.